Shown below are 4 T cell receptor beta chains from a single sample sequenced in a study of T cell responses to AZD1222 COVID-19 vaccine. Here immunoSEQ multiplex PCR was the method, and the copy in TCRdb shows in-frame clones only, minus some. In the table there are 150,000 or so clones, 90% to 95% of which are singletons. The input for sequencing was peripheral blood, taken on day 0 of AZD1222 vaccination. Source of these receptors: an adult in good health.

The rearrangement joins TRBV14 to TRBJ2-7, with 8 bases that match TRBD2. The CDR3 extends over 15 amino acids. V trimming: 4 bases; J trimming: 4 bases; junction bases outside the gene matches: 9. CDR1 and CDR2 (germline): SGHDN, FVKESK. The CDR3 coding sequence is TGTGCCAGCAGCCCCCCGGCGGGAGGTATTTACGAGCAGTACTTC. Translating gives CASSPPAGGIYEQYF.

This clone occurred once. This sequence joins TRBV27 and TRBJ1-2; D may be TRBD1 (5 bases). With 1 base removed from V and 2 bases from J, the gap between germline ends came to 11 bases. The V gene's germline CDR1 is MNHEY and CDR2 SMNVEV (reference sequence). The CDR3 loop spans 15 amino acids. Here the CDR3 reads CASSLLGVQNYGYTF. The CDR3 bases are TGTGCCAGCAGTTTATTAGGGGTGCAGAACTATGGCTACACCTTC.

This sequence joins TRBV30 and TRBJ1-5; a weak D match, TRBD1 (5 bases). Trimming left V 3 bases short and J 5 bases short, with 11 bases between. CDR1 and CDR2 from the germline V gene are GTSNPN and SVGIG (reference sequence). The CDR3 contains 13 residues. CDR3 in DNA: TGTGCCTGGAGCACCAGGGATGATCAGCCCCAGCATTTT. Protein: CAWSTRDDQPQHF. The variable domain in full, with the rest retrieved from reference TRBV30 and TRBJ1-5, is SQTIHQWPATLVQPVGSPLSLECTVEGTSNPNLYWYRQAAGRGLQLLFYSVGIGQISSEVPQNLSASRPQDRQFILSSKKLLLSDSGFYLCAWSTRDDQPQHFGDGTRLSIL.

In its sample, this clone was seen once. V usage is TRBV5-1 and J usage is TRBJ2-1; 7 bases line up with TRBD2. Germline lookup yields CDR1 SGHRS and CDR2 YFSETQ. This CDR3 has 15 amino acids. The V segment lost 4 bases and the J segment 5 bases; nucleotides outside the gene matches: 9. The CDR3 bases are TGCGCCAGCAGCGCGGAAGCGGGAATAAACAATGAGCAGTTCTTC. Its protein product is CASSAEAGINNEQFF. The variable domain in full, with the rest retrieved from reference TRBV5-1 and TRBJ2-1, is KAGVTQTPRYLIKTRGQQVTLSCSPISGHRSVSWYQQTPGQGLQFLFEYFSETQRNKGNFPGRFSGRQFSNSRSEMNVSTLELGDSALYLCASSAEAGINNEQFFGPGTRLTVL.